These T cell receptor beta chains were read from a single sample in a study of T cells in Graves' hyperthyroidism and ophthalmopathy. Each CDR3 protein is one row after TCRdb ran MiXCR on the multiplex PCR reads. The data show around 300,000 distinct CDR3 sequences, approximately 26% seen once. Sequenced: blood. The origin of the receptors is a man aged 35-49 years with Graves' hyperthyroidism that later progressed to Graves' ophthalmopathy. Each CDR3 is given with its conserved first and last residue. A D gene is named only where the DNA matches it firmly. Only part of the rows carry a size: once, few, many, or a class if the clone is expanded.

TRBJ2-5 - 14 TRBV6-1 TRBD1 CASSTRDRRETQYF TGTGCCAGCAGTACCCGGGACAGGAGGGAGACCCAGTACTTC
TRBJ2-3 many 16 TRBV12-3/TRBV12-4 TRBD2 CASSPYLADNTDTQYF TGTGCCAGCAGTCCGTATCTAGCGGACAACACAGATACGCAGTATTTT
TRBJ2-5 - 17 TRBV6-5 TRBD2 CASSYSTASGYQETQYF TGTGCCAGCAGTTACTCAACGGCTAGCGGGTACCAAGAGACCCAGTACTTC
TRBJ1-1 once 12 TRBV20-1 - CSAGESNTEAFF TGCAGTGCCGGGGAGAGCAACACTGAAGCTTTCTTT
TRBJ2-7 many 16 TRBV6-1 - CASRRDLDRGSYEQYF TGTGCCAGCCGAAGAGATTTGGACAGAGGATCCTACGAGCAGTACTTC
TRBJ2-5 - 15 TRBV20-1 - CSAIGTPRGQETQYF TGCAGTGCGATTGGGACACCGAGGGGACAAGAGACCCAGTACTTC
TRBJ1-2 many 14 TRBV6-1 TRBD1 CASSEVLTGRGYTF TGTGCCAGCAGTGAAGTCCTGACAGGGCGAGGCTACACCTTC
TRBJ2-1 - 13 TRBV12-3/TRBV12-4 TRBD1 CASSLNRGREQFF TGTGCCAGCAGTTTAAACAGGGGGCGTGAGCAGTTCTTC
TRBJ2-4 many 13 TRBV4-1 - CASSHSREGIQYF TGCGCCAGCAGCCATTCCCGAGAGGGCATTCAGTACTTC
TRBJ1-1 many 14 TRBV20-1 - CSARDYGLNTEAFF TGCAGTGCTAGAGATTATGGCCTGAACACTGAAGCTTTCTTT
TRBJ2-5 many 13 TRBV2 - CASSEEAGETQYF TGTGCCAGCAGTGAGGAGGCAGGAGAGACCCAGTACTTC
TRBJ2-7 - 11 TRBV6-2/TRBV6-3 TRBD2 CAATSSNGQYF TGTGCAGCGACTAGCTCTAACGGGCAGTACTTC
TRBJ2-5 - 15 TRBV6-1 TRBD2 CASRTGTSSKETQYF TGTGCCAGCAGGACCGGGACTAGCTCGAAAGAGACCCAGTACTTC
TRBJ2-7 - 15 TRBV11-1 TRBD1 CASSIAQGAPEEQYF TGTGCCAGCAGCATAGCCCAGGGGGCGCCGGAAGAGCAGTACTTC
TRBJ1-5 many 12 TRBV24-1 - CVTSGANQPQHF TGTGTCACCAGTGGCGCGAATCAGCCCCAGCATTTT
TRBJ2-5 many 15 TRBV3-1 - CASSQDDIASGTQYF TGTGCCAGCAGCCAAGACGATATAGCCTCTGGGACCCAGTACTTC
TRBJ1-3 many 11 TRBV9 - CASSVAGMLFF TGTGCCAGCAGCGTAGCAGGGATGTTATTTTTC
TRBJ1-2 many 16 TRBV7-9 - CASSLVGRGAGGGYTF TGTGCCAGCAGCTTAGTTGGTCGCGGGGCTGGCGGTGGCTACACCTTC
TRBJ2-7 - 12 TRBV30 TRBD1 CAWNTGGVEQYF TGTGCCTGGAATACAGGGGGCGTCGAGCAGTACTTC
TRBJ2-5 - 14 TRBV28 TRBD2 CASNGGSIVETQYF TGTGCCAGCAATGGCGGGAGTATCGTAGAGACCCAGTACTTC
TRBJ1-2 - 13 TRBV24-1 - CATSERGFGGYTF TGTGCCACCAGTGAGCGGGGGTTTGGTGGCTACACCTTC
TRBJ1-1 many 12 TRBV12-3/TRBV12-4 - CASSQGLSEAFF TGTGCCAGCAGCCAGGGACTGTCAGAAGCTTTCTTT
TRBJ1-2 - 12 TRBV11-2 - CASSLEGAGYTF TGTGCCAGCAGCTTAGAAGGGGCTGGCTACACCTTC
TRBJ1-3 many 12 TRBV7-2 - CASSPWADTIYF TGTGCCAGCAGCCCATGGGCGGACACCATATATTTT
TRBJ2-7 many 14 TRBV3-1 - CASSQLPGVYEQYF TGTGCCAGCAGCCAACTCCCGGGGGTATACGAGCAGTACTTC
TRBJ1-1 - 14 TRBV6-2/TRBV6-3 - CASRTTRGNTEAFF TGTGCCAGCAGAACGACCAGGGGTAACACTGAAGCTTTCTTT
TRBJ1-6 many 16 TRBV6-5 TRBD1 CASSRDRVVYNSPLHF TGTGCCAGCAGTAGGGACAGGGTGGTCTATAATTCACCCCTCCACTTT
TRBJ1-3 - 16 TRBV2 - CASSGLGSASGNTIYF TGTGCCAGCAGTGGCTTGGGGTCGGCCTCTGGAAACACCATATATTTT
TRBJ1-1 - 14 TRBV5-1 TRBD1 CASSNGQGSTEAFF TGCGCCAGCAGTAACGGACAGGGGTCCACTGAAGCTTTCTTT
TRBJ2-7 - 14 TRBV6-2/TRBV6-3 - CASSPSMDPYEQYF TGTGCCAGCAGCCCGTCCATGGATCCCTACGAGCAGTACTTC
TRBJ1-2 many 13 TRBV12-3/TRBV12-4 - CASSTSGFYGYTF TGTGCCAGCAGCACATCAGGGTTCTATGGCTACACCTTC
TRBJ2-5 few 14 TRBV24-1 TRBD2 CATSDWGGDETQYF TGTGCCACCAGTGATTGGGGAGGGGACGAGACCCAGTACTTC
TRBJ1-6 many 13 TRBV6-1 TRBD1 CASRPRGRPPLHF TGTGCCAGCAGACCCAGGGGGCGGCCACCCCTCCACTTT
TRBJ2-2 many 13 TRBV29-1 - CSGRGRGIGELFF TGCAGCGGTCGGGGCAGGGGAATAGGGGAGCTGTTTTTT
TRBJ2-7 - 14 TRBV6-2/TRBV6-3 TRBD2 CASRPGLALGEQYF TGTGCCAGCAGGCCGGGACTAGCCCTAGGGGAGCAGTACTTC
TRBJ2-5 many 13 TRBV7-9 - CASSTGTQETQYF TGTGCCAGCAGCACCGGGACACAAGAGACCCAGTACTTC
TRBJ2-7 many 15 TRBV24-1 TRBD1 CATSDPRDRGYEQYF TGTGCCACCAGTGACCCAAGGGACAGGGGCTACGAGCAGTACTTC
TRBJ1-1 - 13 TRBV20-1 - CSARDAGTTEAFF TGCAGTGCTAGAGACGCAGGGACCACTGAAGCTTTCTTT
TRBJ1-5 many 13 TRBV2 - CASSRDMNQPQHF TGTGCCAGCTCCCGGGACATGAATCAGCCCCAGCATTTT
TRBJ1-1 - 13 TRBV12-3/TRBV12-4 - CASSPLRGTEAFF TGTGCCAGCAGTCCCCTCCGGGGCACTGAAGCTTTCTTT
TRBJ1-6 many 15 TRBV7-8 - CASSLVLQDNSPLHF TGTGCCAGCAGCTTAGTCTTGCAGGATAATTCACCCCTCCACTTT
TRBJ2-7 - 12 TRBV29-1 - CSATGQRYEQYF TGCAGCGCTACTGGACAGCGGTACGAGCAGTACTTC
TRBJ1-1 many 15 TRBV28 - CASRPFATANTEAFF TGTGCCAGCAGACCTTTCGCGACAGCGAACACTGAAGCTTTCTTT
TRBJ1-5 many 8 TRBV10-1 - CASWCLHF TGCGCCAGCTGGTGTTTGCATTTT
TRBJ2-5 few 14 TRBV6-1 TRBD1 CASRPGTGRGTQYF TGTGCCAGCAGACCCGGGACAGGGAGGGGGACCCAGTACTTC
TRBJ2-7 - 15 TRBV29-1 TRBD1 CSVGQGTLHSYEQYF TGCAGCGTGGGACAGGGGACCCTACACTCCTACGAGCAGTACTTC
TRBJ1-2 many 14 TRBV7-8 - CASSLAGTVYGYTF TGTGCCAGCAGCTTAGCTGGGACGGTCTATGGCTACACCTTC
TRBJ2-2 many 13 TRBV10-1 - CASSENPTGELFF TGCGCCAGCAGTGAGAATCCCACCGGGGAGCTGTTTTTT
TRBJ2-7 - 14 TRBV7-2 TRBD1 CASSLDWDSPEQYF TGTGCCAGCAGCTTAGATTGGGACAGCCCCGAGCAGTACTTC